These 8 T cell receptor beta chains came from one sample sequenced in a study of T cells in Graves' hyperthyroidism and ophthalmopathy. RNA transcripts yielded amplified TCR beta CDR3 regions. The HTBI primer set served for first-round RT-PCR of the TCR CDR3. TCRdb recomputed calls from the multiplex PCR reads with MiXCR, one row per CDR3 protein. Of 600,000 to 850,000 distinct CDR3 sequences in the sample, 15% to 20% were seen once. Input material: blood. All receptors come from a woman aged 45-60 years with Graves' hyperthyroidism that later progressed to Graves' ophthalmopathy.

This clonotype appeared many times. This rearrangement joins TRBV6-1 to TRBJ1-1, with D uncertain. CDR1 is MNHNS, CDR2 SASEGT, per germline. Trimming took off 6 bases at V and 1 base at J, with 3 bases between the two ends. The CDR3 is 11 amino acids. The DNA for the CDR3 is TGTGCCAGCAGGGCGAACACTGAAGCTTTCTTT. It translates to CASRANTEAFF.

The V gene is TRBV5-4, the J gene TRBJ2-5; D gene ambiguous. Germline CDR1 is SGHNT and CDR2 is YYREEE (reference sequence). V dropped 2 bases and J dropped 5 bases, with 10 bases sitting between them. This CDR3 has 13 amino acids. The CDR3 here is CASSFGPLETQYF. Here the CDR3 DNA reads TGTGCCAGCAGCTTCGGGCCTTTGGAGACCCAGTACTTC.

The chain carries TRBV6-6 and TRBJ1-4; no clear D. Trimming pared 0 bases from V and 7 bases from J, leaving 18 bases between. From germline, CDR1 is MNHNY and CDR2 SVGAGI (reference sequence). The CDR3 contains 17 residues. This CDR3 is CASSYSMGSEDGEKLFF. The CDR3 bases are TGTGCCAGCAGTTACTCGATGGGGAGCGAAGATGGTGAAAAACTGTTTTTT.

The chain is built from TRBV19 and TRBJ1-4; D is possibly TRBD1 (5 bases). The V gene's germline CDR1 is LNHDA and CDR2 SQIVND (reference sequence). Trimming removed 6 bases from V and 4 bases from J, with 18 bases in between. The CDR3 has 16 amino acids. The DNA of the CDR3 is TGTGCCAGTAGCTCCATCCCCAGGGCCGTTAATGAAAAACTGTTTTTT. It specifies CASSSIPRAVNEKLFF.

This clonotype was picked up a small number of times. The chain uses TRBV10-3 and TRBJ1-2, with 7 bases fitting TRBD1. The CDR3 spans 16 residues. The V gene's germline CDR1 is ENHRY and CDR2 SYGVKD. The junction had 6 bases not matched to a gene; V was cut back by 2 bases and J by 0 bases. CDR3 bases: TGTGCCATCAGTGAGGACAGGGTTACCCCTAACTATGGCTACACCTTC. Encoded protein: CAISEDRVTPNYGYTF.

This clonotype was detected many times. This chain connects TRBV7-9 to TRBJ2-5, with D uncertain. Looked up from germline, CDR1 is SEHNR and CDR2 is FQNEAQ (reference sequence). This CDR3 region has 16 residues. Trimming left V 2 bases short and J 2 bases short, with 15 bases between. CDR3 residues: CASSLFGPDGQETQYF. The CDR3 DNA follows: TGTGCCAGCAGCTTATTTGGCCCAGATGGGCAAGAGACCCAGTACTTC.

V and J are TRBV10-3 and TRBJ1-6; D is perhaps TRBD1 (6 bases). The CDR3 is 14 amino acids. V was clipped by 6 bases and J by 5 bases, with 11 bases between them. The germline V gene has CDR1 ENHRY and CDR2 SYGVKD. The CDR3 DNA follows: TGTGCCATCAGCAGGACAGAAAATAATTCACCCCTCCACTTT. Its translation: CAISRTENNSPLHF.

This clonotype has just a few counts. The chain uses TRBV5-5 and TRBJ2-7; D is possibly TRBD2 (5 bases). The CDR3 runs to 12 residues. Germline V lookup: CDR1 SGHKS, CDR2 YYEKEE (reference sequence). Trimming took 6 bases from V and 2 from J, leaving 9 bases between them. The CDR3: CASTLGAYEQYF. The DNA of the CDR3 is TGTGCCAGCACCCTCGGGGCCTACGAGCAGTACTTC.